Below are 11 T cell receptor beta chains sequenced from a single sample in a study of blood T cell repertoires in COVID-19. TCRdb's copy holds only in-frame clones and misses some; the assay was immunoSEQ multiplex PCR. Of fewer than 200,000 clones listed, around 82% are singletons. Sequencing was performed on PBMCs or T cells enriched from blood (not recorded which). The receptors were gathered from a woman between 55 and 75 years old with acute COVID-19.

The V gene is TRBV5-5, the J gene TRBJ2-3; D is unresolved. The V end was cut by 0 bases, the J end by 6 bases, with 5 bases between. The germline V gene encodes CDR1 SGHKS and CDR2 YYEKEE (reference sequence). This CDR3 is 12 amino acids long. The CDR3 reads CASSLERDTQYF. The DNA for the CDR3 is TGTGCCAGCAGCTTGGAGAGGGATACGCAGTATTTT.

The sample holds a few counts of this clone. The chain recombines TRBV10-3 with TRBJ2-1; a possible D gene is TRBD2 (6 bases). CDR3 length: 14 amino acids. The V and J ends lost 6 bases and 7 bases respectively, with 16 bases between them. CDR1 is ENHRY and CDR2 is SYGVKD in the germline V gene. CDR3 sequence: CAISRDSSRNEQFF. CDR3 DNA: TGTGCCATCAGCCGGGACTCCTCACGGAATGAGCAGTTCTTC.

The chain employs TRBV4-3 and TRBJ1-1; D is undetermined. Germline V gene sequence: CDR1 LGHNA, CDR2 YSLEER. V was trimmed by 3 bases and J by 7 bases, leaving 9 bases between them. The CDR3 is made up of 12 amino acids. The CDR3 nucleotides are TGCGCCAGCAGCCAGGCAGCGGGTGAAGCTTTCTTT. Protein: CASSQAAGEAFF.

This sequence joins TRBV3-1 (or the pseudogene TRBV3-2) and TRBJ1-1; a possible D gene is TRBD1 (6 bases). The CDR3 consists of 12 residues. Trimming pared 4 bases from V and 8 bases from J, leaving 11 bases between. From germline, CDR1 is LGHDT and CDR2 YNNKEL (reference sequence). CDR3 protein: CASSPHRAEAFF. The CDR3 bases are TGTGCCAGCAGCCCCCACAGGGCCGAAGCTTTCTTT.

This clone was observed once. J is TRBJ2-2 and V is TRBV5-1, with D possibly TRBD2 on 5 matching bases. V gave up 2 bases and J gave up 1 base, with 9 bases separating them. Germline CDR1 reads SGHRS; CDR2 reads YFSETQ. The CDR3 runs to 15 residues. The CDR3 coding sequence is TGCGCCAGCAGCTTACGGGAAAGGAACACCGGGGAGCTGTTTTTT. Translated, it gives CASSLRERNTGELFF.

This chain links TRBV4-1 with TRBJ1-2, with D maybe TRBD1 (6 bases). Trimming took 4 bases from V and 8 from J, leaving 17 bases between them. The CDR3 extends over 14 amino acids. Germline CDR1 MGHRA, CDR2 YSYEKL. Here the CDR3 reads CASSRDRLTGGYTF. Here the CDR3 DNA reads TGCGCCAGCAGCCGCGACAGGCTTACGGGGGGCTACACCTTC.

This clone has just one count. This chain joins TRBV6-5 and TRBJ1-1, with D tentatively TRBD1 (5 bases). Looked up from germline, CDR1 is MNHEY and CDR2 is SVGAGI. V lost 6 bases and J lost 1, with 15 bases in between. The CDR3 consists of 15 residues. The CDR3 region is CASRQPDRPNTEAFF. CDR3 sequence (DNA): TGTGCCAGCAGACAACCCGACAGACCGAACACTGAAGCTTTCTTT.

The J gene is TRBJ2-1, the V gene TRBV5-4; 9 bases agree with TRBD2. The ends lost 4 bases at V and 8 bases at J; junction bases unmatched: 13. The germline V gene encodes CDR1 SGHNT and CDR2 YYREEE (reference sequence). The CDR3 loop spans 16 amino acids. In DNA, the CDR3 is TGTGCCAGCAGCCCTGGAGGCGCGGGGGGGTTCGATGAGCAGTTCTTC. This encodes CASSPGGAGGFDEQFF.

This clone showed up just a few times. This chain joins TRBV19 and TRBJ1-6; 7 positions agree with TRBD1. Germline assignment: CDR1 LNHDA and CDR2 SQIVND (reference sequence). J was trimmed by 7 bases and V by 5 bases; bases with no gene match: 5. The CDR3 spans 14 residues. The chain's CDR3 is CASSFGQENSPLHF. DNA of the CDR3: TGTGCCAGTAGTTTCGGACAGGAGAATTCACCCCTCCACTTT.

Comments on this clone: An end of the junction does not agree with germline; a read error may underlie this. The chain joins TRBV6-2 or TRBV6-3 to TRBJ2-1, with 15 bases aligning to TRBD2. Germline V CDR1 and CDR2: MNHEY, SVGEGT. The length of the CDR3 is 20 residues. The CDR3 here is CASSLSLPGLAGGGRDEQFF. The CDR3 DNA is TGTGCCAGCAGTCTTTCCCTCCCGGGACTAGCGGGGGGCGGAAGGGATGAACAGTTCTTC.

The chain has TRBV7-2 and TRBJ1-3; 7 bases match TRBD1. The CDR3 covers 15 residues. Germline-derived CDR1 and CDR2 are SGHTA and FQGNSA. V gave up 5 bases and J gave up 4 bases; unmatched junction bases: 8. CDR3: CASSPETGTGNTIYF. In DNA form, the CDR3 reads TGTGCCAGCAGCCCAGAGACAGGGACGGGAAACACCATATATTTT.